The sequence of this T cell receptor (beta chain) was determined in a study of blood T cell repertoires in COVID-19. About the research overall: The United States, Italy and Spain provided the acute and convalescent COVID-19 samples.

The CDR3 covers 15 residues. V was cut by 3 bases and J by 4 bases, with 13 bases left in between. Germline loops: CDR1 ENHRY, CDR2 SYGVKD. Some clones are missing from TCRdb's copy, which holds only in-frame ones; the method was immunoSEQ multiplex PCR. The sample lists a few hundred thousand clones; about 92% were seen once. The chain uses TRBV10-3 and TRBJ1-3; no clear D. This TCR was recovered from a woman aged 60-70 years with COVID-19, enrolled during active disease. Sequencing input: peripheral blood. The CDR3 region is CAISDPLGVGNTIYF. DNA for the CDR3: TGTGCCATCAGTGACCCTCTGGGAGTGGGAAACACCATATATTTT.